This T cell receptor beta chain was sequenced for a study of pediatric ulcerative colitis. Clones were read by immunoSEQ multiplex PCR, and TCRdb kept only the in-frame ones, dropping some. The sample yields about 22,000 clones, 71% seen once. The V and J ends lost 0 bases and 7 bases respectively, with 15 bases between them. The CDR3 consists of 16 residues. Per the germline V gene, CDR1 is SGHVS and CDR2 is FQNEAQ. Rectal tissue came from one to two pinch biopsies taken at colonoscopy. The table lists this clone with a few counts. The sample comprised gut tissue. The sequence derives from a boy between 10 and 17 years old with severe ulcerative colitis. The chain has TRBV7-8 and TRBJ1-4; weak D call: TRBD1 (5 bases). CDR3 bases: TGTGCCAGCAGCTTAGCGGGGCAGGGAATGGCTGAAAAACTGTTTTTT. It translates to CASSLAGQGMAEKLFF.